This T cell receptor beta chain was identified during a study of blood T cell repertoires in COVID-19. Study-level information: The samples span acute and convalescent COVID-19 from the United States, Italy and Spain. Sources were T cells, B-cell-depleted T cells, or PBMCs; the material itself was cDNA or gDNA.

As processed by the authors: Nucleated cell number was recorded as an estimate derived from reference gene primer amplification. The table came from immunoSEQ multiplex PCR; TCRdb's copy has only in-frame clones and leaves some out. V and J calls and clone size are copied from that table; D and trimming were computed from the DNA. Here the sample spans hundreds of thousands of clones, 88% being singletons. Germline V lookup: CDR1 SGHTA, CDR2 FQGTGA. The CDR3 has 15 amino acids. J was trimmed by 5 bases and V by 2 bases; bases with no gene match: 3. This receptor was obtained from a woman aged 50 to 60 who had recovered from COVID-19. V is TRBV7-3 and J is TRBJ2-1; 10 bases are a match to TRBD2. Sequenced input: PBMCs or T cells enriched from blood (not recorded which). The CDR3 DNA sequence: TGTGCCAGCAGCTTATCTAGCGGGAGCCACAATGAGCAGTTCTTC. It yields the protein CASSLSSGSHNEQFF. Using reference TRBV7-3 and TRBJ2-1 for the parts outside the CDR3, the full variable domain is GAGVSQTPSNKVTEKGKYVELRCDPISGHTALYWYRQSLGQGPEFLIYFQGTGAADDSGLPNDRFFAVRPEGSVSTLKIQRTERGDSAVYLCASSLSSGSHNEQFFGPGTRLTVL.